Listed below are T cell receptor beta chains from one sample, sequenced in a study of cytotoxic CD8 clonotypes in ibrutinib-treated CLL. Clones were read by immunoSEQ multiplex PCR, and TCRdb kept only the in-frame ones, dropping some. The sample yields roughly 200,000 clones, 70% to 75% seen once. The material sequenced was PBMCs, taken after 12 months of ibrutinib treatment. The receptors were gathered from a human donor with chronic lymphocytic leukemia. The CDR3 runs from the conserved cysteine through the conserved F or W. D genes are given only for firm matches. The size field is filled for only some rows; it gives once, few, many or a size class.

V gene: TRBV6-1; clone size: -; J gene: TRBJ1-1; D gene: -; CDR3 DNA: TGTGCCAGCAGTGAAGATCCCCAGGGGAAGACTGAAGCTTTCTTT; CDR3 protein: CASSEDPQGKTEAFF
V gene: TRBV9; clone size: -; J gene: TRBJ2-3; D gene: TRBD1; CDR3 DNA: TGTGCCAGCAGCGTAGCTGGCGACAGGGGGCTTCGAGATACGCAGTATTTT; CDR3 protein: CASSVAGDRGLRDTQYF
V gene: TRBV9; clone size: once; J gene: TRBJ1-3; D gene: -; CDR3 DNA: TGTGCCAGCAGCGATTCAGGAGACTCTGGAAACACCATATATTTT; CDR3 protein: CASSDSGDSGNTIYF
V gene: TRBV13; clone size: once; J gene: TRBJ1-4; D gene: -; CDR3 DNA: TGTGCCAGCAGCTTAAGGCAGGGCCTTAATGAAAAACTGTTTTTT; CDR3 protein: CASSLRQGLNEKLFF
V gene: TRBV30; clone size: -; J gene: TRBJ1-1; D gene: -; CDR3 DNA: TGTGCCTGGAGTCTCACACTGAACACTGAAGCTTTCTTT; CDR3 protein: CAWSLTLNTEAFF
V gene: TRBV4-3; clone size: -; J gene: TRBJ1-3; D gene: -; CDR3 DNA: TGCGCCAGCAGCCAAGACGGGGGGGGTAACACCATATATTTT; CDR3 protein: CASSQDGGGNTIYF
V gene: TRBV6-5; clone size: -; J gene: TRBJ2-2; D gene: -; CDR3 DNA: TGTGCCAGCAGTTACTTAGGCAGGGGGGACGGGGAGCTGTTTTTT; CDR3 protein: CASSYLGRGDGELFF
V gene: TRBV5-1; clone size: -; J gene: TRBJ2-2; D gene: TRBD1; CDR3 DNA: TGCGCCAGCAGCAAGACAGGGGCCGGGGAGCTGTTTTTT; CDR3 protein: CASSKTGAGELFF
V gene: TRBV7-8; clone size: -; J gene: TRBJ1-5; D gene: TRBD1; CDR3 DNA: TGTGCCAGCAGCTTAGCAACAGGGGGCTCGGGTCAGCCCCAGCATTTT; CDR3 protein: CASSLATGGSGQPQHF
V gene: TRBV19; clone size: -; J gene: TRBJ2-7; D gene: -; CDR3 DNA: TGTGCCAGTACCCCCGGGAGCCACTCCTACGAGCAGTACTTC; CDR3 protein: CASTPGSHSYEQYF
V gene: TRBV18; clone size: -; J gene: TRBJ2-7; D gene: -; CDR3 DNA: TGTGCCAGCTCACCGATGACAGACCACGAGCAGTACTTC; CDR3 protein: CASSPMTDHEQYF
V gene: TRBV19; clone size: once; J gene: TRBJ1-5; D gene: TRBD1; CDR3 DNA: TGTGCCAGTAGGACTACAGGGGACATTAGCAATCAGCCCCAGCATTTT; CDR3 protein: CASRTTGDISNQPQHF
V gene: TRBV27; clone size: -; J gene: TRBJ1-5; D gene: TRBD1; CDR3 DNA: TGTGCCAGCAGTCCAGGGGACAGGGGACATGGTCAGCCCCAGCATTTT; CDR3 protein: CASSPGDRGHGQPQHF
V gene: TRBV18; clone size: -; J gene: TRBJ1-1; D gene: -; CDR3 DNA: TGTGCCAGCTCTACACGGGAGAACACTGAAGCTTTCTTT; CDR3 protein: CASSTRENTEAFF
V gene: TRBV30; clone size: -; J gene: TRBJ2-2; D gene: -; CDR3 DNA: TGTGCCTGGGGACAGTACACCGGGGAGCTGTTTTTT; CDR3 protein: CAWGQYTGELFF
V gene: TRBV20-1; clone size: -; J gene: TRBJ1-2; D gene: -; CDR3 DNA: TGCACTTCGTTTGGTGCCGAGGGCTACACCTTC; CDR3 protein: CTSFGAEGYTF
V gene: TRBV18; clone size: many; J gene: TRBJ1-5; D gene: -; CDR3 DNA: TGTGCCAGCTCACCAGGAGGAGTCCAGCCCCAGCATTTT; CDR3 protein: CASSPGGVQPQHF
V gene: TRBV5-1; clone size: -; J gene: TRBJ2-7; D gene: TRBD1; CDR3 DNA: TGCGCCAGCAGGCCAGACAGGACAGGGGGCGAGCAGTACTTC; CDR3 protein: CASRPDRTGGEQYF
V gene: TRBV9; clone size: -; J gene: TRBJ2-1; D gene: TRBD2; CDR3 DNA: TGTGCCAGCAGCGTAGAAAGGACTAGCGGTCTACAAGGGGAGCAGTTCTTC; CDR3 protein: CASSVERTSGLQGEQFF
V gene: TRBV5-1; clone size: -; J gene: TRBJ2-1; D gene: TRBD2; CDR3 DNA: TGCGCCAGCACCCGACTAGCCGGCGCGAATGAGCAGTTCTTC; CDR3 protein: CASTRLAGANEQFF
V gene: TRBV7-9; clone size: -; J gene: TRBJ1-4; D gene: -; CDR3 DNA: TGTGCCAGCAGCTTCGGGACGGATAATGAAAAACTGTTTTTT; CDR3 protein: CASSFGTDNEKLFF
V gene: TRBV27; clone size: -; J gene: TRBJ2-2; D gene: -; CDR3 DNA: TGTGCCAGCACCATCCTACAGGGAACCGGGGAGCTGTTTTTT; CDR3 protein: CASTILQGTGELFF
V gene: TRBV29-1; clone size: -; J gene: TRBJ1-2; D gene: -; CDR3 DNA: TGCAGCGTCCCCGGGGGGGCGCGGGGCTATGGCTACACCTTC; CDR3 protein: CSVPGGARGYGYTF
V gene: TRBV4-3; clone size: -; J gene: TRBJ2-3; D gene: -; CDR3 DNA: TGCGCCAGCCAAAGGACAGCTCTTAGCACAGATACGCAGTATTTT; CDR3 protein: CASQRTALSTDTQYF
V gene: TRBV29-1; clone size: -; J gene: TRBJ1-4; D gene: -; CDR3 DNA: TGCAGCGTTGTTTGGGGACAAATACATGAGGAAAAACTGTTTTTT; CDR3 protein: CSVVWGQIHEEKLFF
V gene: TRBV27; clone size: -; J gene: TRBJ2-7; D gene: -; CDR3 DNA: TGTGCCAGCAGTTTAGCGGCAGGGACCCCGACTGCCTACGAGCAGTACTTC; CDR3 protein: CASSLAAGTPTAYEQYF
V gene: TRBV7-9; clone size: -; J gene: TRBJ2-7; D gene: -; CDR3 DNA: TGTGCCAGCAGCCCGCCGATCTCCTACGAGCAGTACTTC; CDR3 protein: CASSPPISYEQYF
V gene: TRBV5-1; clone size: -; J gene: TRBJ1-1; D gene: TRBD1; CDR3 DNA: TGCGCCAGCAGCTCCGTCCCGGGACAGGGGAAAGCTTTCTTT; CDR3 protein: CASSSVPGQGKAFF
V gene: TRBV27; clone size: -; J gene: TRBJ2-3; D gene: -; CDR3 DNA: TGTGCCAGCAGTCACCGGGGCGAAAAGGATACGCAGTATTTT; CDR3 protein: CASSHRGEKDTQYF
V gene: TRBV6-5; clone size: -; J gene: TRBJ1-5; D gene: -; CDR3 DNA: TGTGCCAGCAGGAAATCAGGGGCGGGCAATCAGCCCCAGCATTTT; CDR3 protein: CASRKSGAGNQPQHF
V gene: TRBV5-1; clone size: -; J gene: TRBJ1-2; D gene: TRBD1; CDR3 DNA: TGCGCCAGCAGCCGGGAACAGGGGGTCCGTGGCTACACCTTC; CDR3 protein: CASSREQGVRGYTF
V gene: TRBV21-1; clone size: -; J gene: TRBJ1-4; D gene: -; CDR3 DNA: TGTGCCAGCAGCAAGTCCCAACAGGGGGGGGAAAATGAAAAACTGTTTTTT; CDR3 protein: CASSKSQQGGENEKLFF
V gene: TRBV29-1; clone size: few; J gene: TRBJ2-4; D gene: -; CDR3 DNA: TGCAGCGTTGACATAGCCAAAAACATTCAGTACTTC; CDR3 protein: CSVDIAKNIQYF
V gene: TRBV5-1; clone size: once; J gene: TRBJ2-1; D gene: -; CDR3 DNA: TGCGCCAGCAGCTTGTGGGATAATGTTATGGGCAATGAGCAGTTCTTC; CDR3 protein: CASSLWDNVMGNEQFF
V gene: TRBV19; clone size: -; J gene: TRBJ1-1; D gene: -; CDR3 DNA: TGTGCCAGTAGTCCGATTTCCGGGATAAGACTTGAAGCTTTCTTT; CDR3 protein: CASSPISGIRLEAFF
V gene: TRBV29-1; clone size: -; J gene: TRBJ2-4; D gene: TRBD1; CDR3 DNA: TGCAGCGTCAGGACAGGGGGAAACATTCAGTACTTC; CDR3 protein: CSVRTGGNIQYF
V gene: TRBV6-5; clone size: once; J gene: TRBJ2-2; D gene: -; CDR3 DNA: TGTGCCAGCAGTGGGGATGTCACCGGGGAGCTGTTTTTT; CDR3 protein: CASSGDVTGELFF
V gene: TRBV9; clone size: -; J gene: TRBJ2-6; D gene: TRBD1; CDR3 DNA: TGTGCCAGCAGCGTAGCCTACCGGGACAGGGTTCTCTCTGGGGCCAACGTCCTGACTTTC; CDR3 protein: CASSVAYRDRVLSGANVLTF
V gene: TRBV30; clone size: -; J gene: TRBJ1-1; D gene: -; CDR3 DNA: TGTGCCTGGAGTGTAGACTCGCGGGGGGCTGAAGCTTTCTTT; CDR3 protein: CAWSVDSRGAEAFF
V gene: TRBV15; clone size: -; J gene: TRBJ2-1; D gene: TRBD2; CDR3 DNA: TGTGCCACCAGCAGAGATCTTAGACTAGCGGGACTGTACAATGAGCAGTTCTTC; CDR3 protein: CATSRDLRLAGLYNEQFF
V gene: TRBV7-2; clone size: -; J gene: TRBJ2-3; D gene: -; CDR3 DNA: TGTGCCAGCAGCTTCGAACCGGCGGGGGATACGCAGTATTTT; CDR3 protein: CASSFEPAGDTQYF
V gene: TRBV5-1; clone size: -; J gene: TRBJ1-6; D gene: -; CDR3 DNA: TGCGCCAGCAGCTTTGAGGCCCCGAATTCACCCCTCCACTTT; CDR3 protein: CASSFEAPNSPLHF
V gene: TRBV5-1; clone size: -; J gene: TRBJ1-4; D gene: -; CDR3 DNA: TGCGCCAGCAGCTTGGATTTCGAAAAACTGTTTTTT; CDR3 protein: CASSLDFEKLFF
V gene: TRBV2; clone size: -; J gene: TRBJ1-1; D gene: -; CDR3 DNA: TGTGCCAGCATGGGGGAGAGGGGTTCGAAGGGAGCTTTCTTT; CDR3 protein: CASMGERGSKGAFF